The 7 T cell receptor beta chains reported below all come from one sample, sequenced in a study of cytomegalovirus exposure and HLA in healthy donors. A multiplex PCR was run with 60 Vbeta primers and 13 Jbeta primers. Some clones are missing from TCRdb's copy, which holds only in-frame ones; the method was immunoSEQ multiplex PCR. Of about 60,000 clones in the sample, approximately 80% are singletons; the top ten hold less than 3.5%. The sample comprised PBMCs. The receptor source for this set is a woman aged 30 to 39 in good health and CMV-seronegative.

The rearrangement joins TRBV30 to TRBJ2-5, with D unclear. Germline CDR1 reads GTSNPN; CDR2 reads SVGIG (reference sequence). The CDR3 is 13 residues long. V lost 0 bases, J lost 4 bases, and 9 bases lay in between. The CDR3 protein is CAWSVGGGETQYF. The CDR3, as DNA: TGTGCCTGGAGTGTAGGCGGCGGAGAGACCCAGTACTTC.

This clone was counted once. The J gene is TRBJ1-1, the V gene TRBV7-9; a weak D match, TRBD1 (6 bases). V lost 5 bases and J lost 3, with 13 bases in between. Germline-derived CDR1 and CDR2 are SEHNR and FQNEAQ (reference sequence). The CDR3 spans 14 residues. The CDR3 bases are TGTGCCAGCAGCCAACAGGGTGGTTACACTGAAGCTTTCTTT. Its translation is CASSQQGGYTEAFF. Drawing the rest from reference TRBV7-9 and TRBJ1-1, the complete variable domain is DTGVSQNPRHKITKRGQNVTFRCDPISEHNRLYWYRQTLGQGPEFLTYFQNEAQLEKSRLLSDRFSAERPKGSFSTLEIQRTEQGDSAMYLCASSQQGGYTEAFFGQGTRLTVV.

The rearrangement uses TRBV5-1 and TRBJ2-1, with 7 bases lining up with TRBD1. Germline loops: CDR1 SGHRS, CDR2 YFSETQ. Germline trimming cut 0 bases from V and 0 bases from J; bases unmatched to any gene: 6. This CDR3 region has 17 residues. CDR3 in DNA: TGCGCCAGCAGCTTGGGAAAGGGACAGTCCTCCTACAATGAGCAGTTCTTC. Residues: CASSLGKGQSSYNEQFF.

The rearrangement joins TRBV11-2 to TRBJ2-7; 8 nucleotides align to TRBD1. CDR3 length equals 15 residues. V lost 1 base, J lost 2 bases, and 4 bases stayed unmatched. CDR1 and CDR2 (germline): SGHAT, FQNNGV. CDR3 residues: CASSLAPGGTYEQYV. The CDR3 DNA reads TGTGCCAGCAGCTTAGCCCCAGGGGGCACCTACGAGCAGTACGTC.

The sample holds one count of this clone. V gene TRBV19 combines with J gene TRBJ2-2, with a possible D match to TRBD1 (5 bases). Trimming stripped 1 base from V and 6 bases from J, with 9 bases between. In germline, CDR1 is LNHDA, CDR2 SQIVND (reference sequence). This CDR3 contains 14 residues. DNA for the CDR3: TGTGCCAGTAGTATAGGACAGTACCCCGGGGAGCTGTTTTTT. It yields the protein CASSIGQYPGELFF. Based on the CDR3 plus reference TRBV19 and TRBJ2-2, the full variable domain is DGGITQSPKYLFRKEGQNVTLSCEQNLNHDAMYWYRQDPGQGLRLIYYSQIVNDFQKGDIAEGYSVSREKKESFPLTVTSAQKNPTAFYLCASSIGQYPGELFFGEGSRLTVL.

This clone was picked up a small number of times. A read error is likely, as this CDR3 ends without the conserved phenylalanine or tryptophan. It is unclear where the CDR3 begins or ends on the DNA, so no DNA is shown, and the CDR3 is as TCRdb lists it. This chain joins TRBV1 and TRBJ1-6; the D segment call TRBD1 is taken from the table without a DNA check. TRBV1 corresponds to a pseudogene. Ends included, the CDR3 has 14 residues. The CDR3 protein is CTSSQEESRGPPGV.

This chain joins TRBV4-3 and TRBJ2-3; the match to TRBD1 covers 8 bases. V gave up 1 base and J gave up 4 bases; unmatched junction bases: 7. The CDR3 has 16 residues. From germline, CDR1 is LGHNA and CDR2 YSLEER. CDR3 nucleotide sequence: TGCGCCAGCAGCCAAGGATCGCAGGGGGCCCCAGATACGCAGTATTTT. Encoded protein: CASSQGSQGAPDTQYF.